Presented here are 5 T cell receptor beta chains from one specimen sequenced in a study of blood T cell repertoires in COVID-19 (dated by TCRdb to about 2020). Libraries were made using the immunoSEQ multiplex PCR assay. The clones in this table, taken by TCRdb from immuneACCESS, are in-frame only. Not every clone is retained; where verified, under half of the shortfall comes from an unresolved V gene, and the cause of the rest is unknown. The sample table holds about 170,000 clones, of which roughly 84% were seen once. The ten largest make up about 15% of the sample. The source material was PBMCs or T cells enriched from blood (not recorded which). The receptors derive from a man aged 50 or older who had recovered from COVID-19.

The chain combines TRBV5-4 with TRBJ2-1; D gene ambiguous. Germline loops: CDR1 SGHNT, CDR2 YYREEE (reference sequence). V was trimmed by 4 bases and J by 0 bases, leaving 14 bases between them. The CDR3 is 16 residues long. The CDR3 DNA sequence: TGTGCCAGCAGCCCCGCGTCCCGGTTCTCCTACAATGAGCAGTTCTTC. Its protein is CASSPASRFSYNEQFF.

The chain combines TRBV14 with TRBJ2-3; unclear D gene. The CDR3 consists of 15 residues. Trimming left V 4 bases short and J 1 base short, with 12 bases between. The V gene's germline CDR1 is SGHDN and CDR2 FVKESK. CDR3 residues: CASSRTYSRTDTQYF. The CDR3 region has the DNA TGTGCCAGCAGCCGCACTTACTCTCGCACAGATACGCAGTATTTT.

This clone has only a few counts. The chain has TRBV19 and TRBJ2-7; 9 bases match TRBD1. This CDR3 is 15 amino acids long. Germline CDR1 and CDR2: LNHDA and SQIVND (reference sequence). J was trimmed by 2 bases and V by 5 bases; bases with no gene match: 7. In DNA form, the CDR3 reads TGTGCCAGTAGTCCCCGGGACAGGGACACCTACGAGCAGTACTTC. It codes for CASSPRDRDTYEQYF.

This clone has just one count. This chain uses TRBV15 with TRBJ1-3; the D gene is possibly TRBD1 (6 bases). The CDR3 length is 15 residues. V lost 5 bases, J lost 2 bases, and 13 bases lay in between. The germline V gene has CDR1 LNHNV and CDR2 YYDKDF (reference sequence). CDR3 loop: CATSQGQNPGNTIYF. The DNA for the CDR3 is TGTGCCACCAGCCAAGGACAGAATCCTGGAAACACCATATATTTT.

This clone appeared a single time. The J gene is TRBJ2-2, the V gene TRBV5-4; 12 nucleotides align to TRBD2. The germline gives CDR1 SGHNT, CDR2 YYREEE (reference sequence). The CDR3 length is 16 residues. The V segment lost 2 bases and the J segment 3 bases; nucleotides outside the gene matches: 2. The CDR3 DNA reads TGTGCCAGCAGCTTCCGACTAGCGGGGGACACCGGGGAGCTGTTTTTT. It yields the protein CASSFRLAGDTGELFF. Using reference TRBV5-4 and TRBJ2-2 for the parts outside the CDR3, the full variable domain is ETGVTQSPTHLIKTRGQQVTLRCSSQSGHNTVSWYQQALGQGPQFIFQYYREEENGRGNFPPRFSGLQFPNYSSELNVNALELDDSALYLCASSFRLAGDTGELFFGEGSRLTVL.